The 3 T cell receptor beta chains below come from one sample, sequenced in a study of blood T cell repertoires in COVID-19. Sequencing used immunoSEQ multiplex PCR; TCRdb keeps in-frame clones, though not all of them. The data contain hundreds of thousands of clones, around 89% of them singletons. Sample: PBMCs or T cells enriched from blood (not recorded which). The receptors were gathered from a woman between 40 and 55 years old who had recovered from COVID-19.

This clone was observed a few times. The CDR3 spells CASSLAGKLGEQYF. DNA for the CDR3: TGTGCCAGCAGTTTAGCGGGCAAATTGGGGGAGCAGTACTTC. The chain employs TRBV6-4 and TRBJ2-7; 7 positions match TRBD2. With 5 bases clipped from V and 7 bases from J, the junction kept 11 bases outside the gene matches. This CDR3 comprises 14 residues. The germline gives CDR1 MRHNA, CDR2 SNTAGT.

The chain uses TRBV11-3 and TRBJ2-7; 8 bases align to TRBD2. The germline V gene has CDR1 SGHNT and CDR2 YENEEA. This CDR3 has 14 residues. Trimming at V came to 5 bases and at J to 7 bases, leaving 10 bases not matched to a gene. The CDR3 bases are TGTGCCAGCAGCCAGCGGGGGAAGCATTTGGAGCAGTACTTC. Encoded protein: CASSQRGKHLEQYF.

CDR3 region: CASSVTGDGDEQYF. The CDR3 DNA reads TGTGCCAGTAGTGTGACAGGGGACGGCGACGAGCAGTACTTC. The chain recombines TRBV19 with TRBJ2-7; 8 bases map to TRBD1. The trim removed 5 bases at V and 5 bases at J, leaving 8 bases unmatched. CDR1 and CDR2 from the germline V gene are LNHDA and SQIVND (reference sequence). The CDR3 sequence is 14 residues long.